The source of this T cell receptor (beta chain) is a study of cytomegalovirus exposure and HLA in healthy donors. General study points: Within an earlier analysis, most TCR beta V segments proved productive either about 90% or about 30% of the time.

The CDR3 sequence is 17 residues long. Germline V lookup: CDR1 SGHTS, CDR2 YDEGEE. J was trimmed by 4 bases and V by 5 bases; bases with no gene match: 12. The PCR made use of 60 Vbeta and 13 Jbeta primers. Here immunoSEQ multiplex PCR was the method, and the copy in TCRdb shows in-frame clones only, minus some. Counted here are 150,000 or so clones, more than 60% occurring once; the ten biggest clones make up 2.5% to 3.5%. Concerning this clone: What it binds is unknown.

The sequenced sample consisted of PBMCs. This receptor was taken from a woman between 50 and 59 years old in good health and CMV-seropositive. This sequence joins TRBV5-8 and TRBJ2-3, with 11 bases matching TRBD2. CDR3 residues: CASSPLLAGVGADTQYF. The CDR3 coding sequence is TGTGCCAGCAGTCCACTACTAGCGGGAGTAGGGGCAGATACGCAGTATTTT.